These 14 T cell receptor beta chains originate from one sample sequenced in a study of CD8 T cells in ankylosing spondylitis. TCRdb used MiXCR to reprocess the 5' RACE reads, holding one entry per CDR3 protein. The sample records hundreds of thousands of distinct CDR3 sequences, about 11% being singletons. Material for sequencing was blood, either unsorted or a sorted T cell fraction (not recorded which). These receptors were obtained from a male donor with ankylosing spondylitis or in good health (not recorded which).

This clonotype has at least ten counts. The V gene is TRBV5-6, the J gene TRBJ2-3; D is uncertain. The CDR3 has 14 amino acids. Germline V lookup: CDR1 SGHDT, CDR2 YYEEEE. V was trimmed by 4 bases and J by 2 bases, leaving 11 bases between them. The chain's CDR3 is CASSPRLPTDTQYF. The CDR3 bases are TGTGCCAGCAGCCCGCGACTGCCCACAGATACGCAGTATTTT.

This clonotype appeared many times. The chain recombines TRBV12-3 or TRBV12-4 with TRBJ2-2, with D unclear. CDR3 length: 14 residues. V was clipped by 7 bases and J by 6 bases, with 15 bases between them. The CDR3 coding sequence is TGTGCCAGCAACAAGGCCAGGAGCGCCGGGGAGCTGTTTTTT. It yields the protein CASNKARSAGELFF.

There are many counts of this clonotype. V is TRBV20-1 and J is TRBJ2-7; D is perhaps TRBD2 (5 bases). Germline V gene sequence: CDR1 DFQATT, CDR2 SNEGSKA (reference sequence). The CDR3 sequence is 15 residues long. Trimming stripped 0 bases from V and 7 bases from J, with 19 bases between. CDR3 residues: CSARDLGLQKEEQYF. The CDR3 bases are TGCAGTGCTAGAGATCTTGGACTCCAAAAAGAAGAGCAGTACTTC.

This rearrangement joins TRBV5-6 to TRBJ2-7; weak D call: TRBD1 (6 bases). Germline loops: CDR1 SGHDT, CDR2 YYEEEE. The CDR3 runs 14 residues. Trimming took off 2 bases at V and 3 bases at J, with 12 bases between the two ends. The CDR3 loop is CASSLDGQFYEQYF. DNA for the CDR3: TGTGCCAGCAGCTTAGACGGACAGTTCTACGAGCAGTACTTC.

This clonotype was recorded many times. Germline is not matched at one junction end, which may reflect a read error. This sequence joins TRBV10-3 and TRBJ2-1, with a possible D match to TRBD1 (6 bases). Germline lookup yields CDR1 ENHRY and CDR2 SYGVKD. The CDR3 is 15 residues long. CDR3 nucleotide sequence: TGTGCCATCAGCGAGTCTGAGGGGGTTGGGAATGAGCAGTTCTTC. This codes for CAISESEGVGNEQFF.

This clonotype occurred many times. The J gene is TRBJ1-5, the V gene TRBV7-8; 7 positions match TRBD1. V shed 7 bases, J shed 2 bases, and the junction held 8 bases outside the gene matches. The CDR3 length is 15 residues. Germline assignment: CDR1 SGHVS and CDR2 FQNEAQ. CDR3 sequence: CASTPTGEGNQPQHF. As DNA, the CDR3 is TGTGCCAGCACGCCCACAGGGGAGGGCAATCAGCCCCAGCATTTT.

This clonotype occurred a few times. This rearrangement joins TRBV28 to TRBJ1-6, with TRBD1 identical over 7 bases. Trimming removed 7 bases from V and 4 bases from J; junction bases left unmatched: 4. Germline loops: CDR1 MDHEN, CDR2 SYDVKM. The CDR3 loop spans 14 amino acids. CDR3 DNA: TGTGCCAGCACCCCAGGGGGTTATAATTCACCCCTCCACTTT. This encodes CASTPGGYNSPLHF.

This clonotype was seen only a few times. The genes are TRBV9 and TRBJ1-2; 7 nucleotides line up with TRBD1. The germline CDR1 and CDR2 sequences are SGDLS and YYNGEE. The CDR3 loop spans 15 amino acids. Trimming at V came to 3 bases and at J to 3 bases, leaving 8 bases not matched to a gene. This chain's CDR3 is CASSGPGTADYGYTF. Written as DNA, the CDR3 is TGTGCCAGCAGCGGACCCGGGACAGCGGACTATGGCTACACCTTC.

The CDR3 DNA is TGTGCCAGCTCACCAAAACGGGAAATCGGGGAGCTGTTTTTT. Translating gives CASSPKREIGELFF. This sequence joins TRBV18 and TRBJ2-2; the D gene is possibly TRBD2 (5 bases). CDR1 KGHSH and CDR2 LQKENI come from the germline V gene. V was cut by 2 bases and J by 7 bases, with 11 bases left in between. This CDR3 contains 14 residues.

The CDR3 spells CASSHSGGGYEQYF. CDR3 sequence (DNA): TGTGCCAGCAGTCATTCAGGGGGAGGCTACGAGCAGTACTTC. J is TRBJ2-7 and V is TRBV6-1, with D possibly matching TRBD1 (7 bases). Germline CDR1 reads MNHNS; CDR2 reads SASEGT. The CDR3 extends over 14 amino acids. Trimming shortened V by 5 bases and J by 3 bases, and 14 bases separated the two germline ends.

This clonotype was recorded once. The chain combines TRBV12-3 or TRBV12-4 with TRBJ1-3; D gene unclear. The CDR3 has 11 amino acids. V was cut by 8 bases and J by 4 bases, with 6 bases left in between. The CDR3 sequence is CASGLGNTIYF. Written as DNA, the CDR3 is TGTGCCAGCGGTCTCGGAAACACCATATATTTT.

This clonotype was seen many times. The chain links TRBV3-1 to TRBJ2-5; D remains unclear. V lost 10 bases, J lost 3 bases, and 15 bases lay in between. Germline V gene data show CDR1 as LGHDT and CDR2 as YNNKEL (reference sequence). The CDR3 extends over 13 amino acids. CDR3 protein: CATLLRGEETQYF. The CDR3 bases are TGTGCCACCCTTCTGCGCGGAGAAGAGACCCAGTACTTC.

Many counts were recorded for this clonotype. The rearrangement joins TRBV9 to TRBJ2-5; D uncertain. The germline gives CDR1 SGDLS, CDR2 YYNGEE. This CDR3 region has 14 residues. V gave up 3 bases and J gave up 1 base, with 10 bases separating them. The CDR3 DNA follows: TGTGCCAGCAGCGCTGTGGGATCCCAAGAGACCCAGTACTTC. This translates into CASSAVGSQETQYF.

This clonotype was detected many times. The V call is TRBV11-2, the J call TRBJ2-5; 10 bases line up with TRBD2. Germline CDR1 SGHAT, CDR2 FQNNGV. CDR3 size: 17 residues. V lost 0 bases to trimming and J lost 5 bases; unmatched junction nucleotides: 9. In DNA form, the CDR3 reads TGTGCCAGCAGCTTAGAAGAGCGGGGGGGCCGGGGGGAGACCCAGTACTTC. Its translation: CASSLEERGGRGETQYF. Together with reference TRBV11-2 and TRBJ2-5, the CDR3 gives the full variable domain: EAGVAQSPRYKIIEKRQSVAFWCNPISGHATLYWYQQILGQGPKLLIQFQNNGVVDDSQLPKDRFSAERLKGVDSTLKIQPAKLEDSAVYLCASSLEERGGRGETQYFGPGTRLLVL.